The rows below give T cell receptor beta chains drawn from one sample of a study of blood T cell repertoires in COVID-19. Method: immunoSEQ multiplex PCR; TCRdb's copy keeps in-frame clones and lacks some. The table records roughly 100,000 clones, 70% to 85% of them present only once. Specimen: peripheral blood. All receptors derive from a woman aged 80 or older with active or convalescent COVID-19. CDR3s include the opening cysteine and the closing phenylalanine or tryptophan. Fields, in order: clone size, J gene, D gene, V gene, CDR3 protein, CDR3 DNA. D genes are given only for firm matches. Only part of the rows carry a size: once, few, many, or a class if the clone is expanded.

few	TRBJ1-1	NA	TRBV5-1	CASSVDSANTEAFF	TGCGCCAGCAGCGTGGACAGTGCGAACACTGAAGCTTTCTTT
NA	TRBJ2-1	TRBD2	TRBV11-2	CASGTGTSGYNEQFF	TGTGCCAGCGGGACCGGGACTAGCGGCTACAATGAGCAGTTCTTC
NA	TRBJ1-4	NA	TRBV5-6	CASSPTGLGEKLFF	TGTGCCAGCAGCCCTACAGGGTTAGGAGAAAAACTGTTTTTT
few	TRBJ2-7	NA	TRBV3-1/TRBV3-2	CASSQVPGRRYEQYF	TGTGCCAGCAGCCAAGTCCCCGGGAGACGATACGAGCAGTACTTC
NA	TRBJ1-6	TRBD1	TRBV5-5	CASSFQGVEGSPLHF	TGTGCCAGCAGCTTTCAGGGGGTGGAAGGGTCACCCCTCCACTTT
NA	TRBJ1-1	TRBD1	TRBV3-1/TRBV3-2	CASSPGQGRGAFF	TGTGCCAGCAGCCCGGGACAGGGCCGGGGGGCTTTCTTT
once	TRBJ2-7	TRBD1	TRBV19	CASSDPGTGTYEQYF	TGTGCCAGTAGTGACCCCGGGACAGGGACCTACGAGCAGTACTTC
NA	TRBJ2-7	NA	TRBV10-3	CAISGQQGFYEQYF	TGTGCCATCAGCGGCCAACAGGGATTCTACGAGCAGTACTTC
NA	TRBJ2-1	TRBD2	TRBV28	CASSFSSGSSYNEQFF	TGTGCCAGCAGTTTCTCTAGCGGGAGCTCCTACAATGAGCAGTTCTTC
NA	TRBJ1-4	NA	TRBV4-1	CASSQRMSGSNEKLFF	TGCGCCAGCAGCCAAAGGATGTCAGGGTCTAATGAAAAACTGTTTTTT
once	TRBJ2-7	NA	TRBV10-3	CAISKITQRRAIYEQYF	TGTGCCATCAGTAAGATAACGCAAAGGAGGGCCATTTACGAGCAGTACTTC
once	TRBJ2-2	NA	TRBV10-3	CAISKNRADGELFF	TGTGCCATCAGCAAAAACAGGGCTGACGGGGAGCTGTTTTTT
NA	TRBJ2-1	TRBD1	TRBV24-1	CATSDGTVGNEQFF	TGTGCCACCAGTGACGGGACAGTTGGAAATGAGCAGTTCTTC
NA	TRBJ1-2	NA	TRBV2	CASSTPTDYYGYTF	TGTGCCAGTTCGACACCTACCGACTATTATGGCTACACCTTC
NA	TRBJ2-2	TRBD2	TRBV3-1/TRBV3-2	CASSQGAGGPNTGELFF	TGTGCCAGCAGCCAAGGAGCGGGGGGGCCCAACACCGGGGAGCTGTTTTTT
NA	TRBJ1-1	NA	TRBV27	CASSLSRIGGTEAFF	TGTGCCAGCAGTTTATCCCGGATAGGGGGCACTGAAGCTTTCTTT
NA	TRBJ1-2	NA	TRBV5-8	CASSKRQSYGYTF	TGTGCCAGCAGCAAAAGACAGAGCTATGGCTACACCTTC
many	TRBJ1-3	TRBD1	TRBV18	CASSPTGEGNTIYF	TGTGCCAGCTCACCAACAGGGGAGGGAAACACCATATATTTT
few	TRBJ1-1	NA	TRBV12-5	CASGLDNMNTEAFF	TGTGCTAGTGGTTTGGACAACATGAACACTGAAGCTTTCTTT
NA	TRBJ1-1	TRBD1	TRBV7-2	CASSLGQGAAEAFF	TGTGCCAGCAGCTTAGGACAGGGGGCCGCTGAAGCTTTCTTT
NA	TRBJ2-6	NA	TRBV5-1	CASSTGASGANVLTF	TGCGCCAGCAGCACTGGGGCCTCTGGGGCCAACGTCCTGACTTTC
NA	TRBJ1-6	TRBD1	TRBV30	CAWKSTGQSPLHF	TGTGCCTGGAAATCGACAGGGCAATCACCCCTCCACTTT
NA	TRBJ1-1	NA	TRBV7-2	CASSLSSRRGEAFF	TGTGCCAGCAGCTTATCTTCCCGTCGGGGTGAAGCTTTCTTT
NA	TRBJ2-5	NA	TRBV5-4	CASSLVGQKETQYF	TGTGCCAGCAGCTTGGTAGGACAGAAAGAGACCCAGTACTTC
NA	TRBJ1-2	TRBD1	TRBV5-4	CASSSRDRVGGYTF	TGTGCCAGCAGTTCGCGTGACAGGGTCGGTGGCTACACCTTC
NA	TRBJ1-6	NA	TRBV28	CASSPAGRVSSPLHF	TGTGCCAGCAGTCCTGCCGGCAGGGTGAGCTCACCCCTCCACTTT
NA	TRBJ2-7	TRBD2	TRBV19	CASSIAYFGTSSPYEQYF	TGTGCCAGTAGTATAGCATATTTTGGGACTAGCTCTCCCTACGAGCAGTACTTC
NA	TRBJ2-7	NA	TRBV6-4	CASSTQGGGPSEQYF	TGTGCCAGCAGTACCCAAGGGGGGGGGCCGTCCGAGCAGTACTTC
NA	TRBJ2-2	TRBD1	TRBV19	CASREGQGNTGELFF	TGTGCCAGTAGAGAAGGACAGGGGAACACCGGGGAGCTGTTTTTT
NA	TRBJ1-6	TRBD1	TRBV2	CASSLQGAVSPLHF	TGTGCCAGCAGTTTACAGGGGGCAGTTTCACCCCTCCACTTT
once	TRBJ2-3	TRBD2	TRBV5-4	CASSFKRSGGGTDTQYF	TGTGCCAGCAGCTTTAAACGGAGCGGGGGAGGCACAGATACGCAGTATTTT
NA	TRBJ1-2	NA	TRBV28	CASSTLTENYGYTF	TGTGCCAGCAGTACGTTGACAGAAAACTATGGCTACACCTTC
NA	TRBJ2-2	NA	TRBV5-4	CASSPEQVLTGELFF	TGTGCCAGCAGCCCTGAACAGGTTCTCACCGGGGAGCTGTTTTTT
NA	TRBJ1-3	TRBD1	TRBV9	CASSVGGTEDTIYF	TGTGCCAGCAGCGTAGGGGGGACAGAGGACACCATATATTTT
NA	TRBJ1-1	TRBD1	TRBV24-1	CAPKDRDTEAFF	TGTGCCCCCAAGGACAGGGACACTGAAGCTTTCTTT
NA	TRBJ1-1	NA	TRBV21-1	CASSKNQGSRSSTEAFF	TGTGCCAGCAGCAAAAACCAGGGGAGTCGTTCGAGCACTGAAGCTTTCTTT
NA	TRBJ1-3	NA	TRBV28	CASSSFAGNTIYF	TGTGCCAGCAGTTCATTTGCTGGAAACACCATATATTTT
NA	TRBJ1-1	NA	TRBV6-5	CASSYSGGSNTEAFF	TGTGCCAGCAGTTACTCGGGGGGGTCGAACACTGAAGCTTTCTTT
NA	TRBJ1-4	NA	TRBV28	CASSFSGIGANEKLFF	TGTGCCAGCAGTTTTTCAGGGATTGGGGCTAATGAAAAACTGTTTTTT
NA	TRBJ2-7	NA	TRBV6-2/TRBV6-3	CASSAQGYEQYF	TGTGCCAGCAGCGCGCAGGGGTACGAGCAGTACTTC
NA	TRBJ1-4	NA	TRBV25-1	CASSEFRPGRNEKLFF	TGTGCCAGCAGTGAATTTCGGCCAGGGCGGAATGAAAAACTGTTTTTT
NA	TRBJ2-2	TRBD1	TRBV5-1	CASSLAPGGSNTGELFF	TGCGCCAGCAGCTTGGCCCCAGGGGGCTCGAACACCGGGGAGCTGTTTTTT
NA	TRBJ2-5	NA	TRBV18	CASSPEFPGETQYF	TGTGCCAGCTCACCAGAGTTCCCGGGGGAGACCCAGTACTTC
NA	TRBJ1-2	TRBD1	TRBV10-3	CAISLDRGGGYTF	TGTGCCATCAGTCTCGACAGGGGAGGTGGCTACACCTTC
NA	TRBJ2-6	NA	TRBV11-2	CASRSYVVSGANVLTF	TGTGCCAGCAGATCCTATGTTGTCTCCGGGGCCAACGTCCTGACTTTC
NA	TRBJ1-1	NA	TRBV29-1	CSVGDRVNTEAFF	TGCAGCGTCGGTGACAGAGTGAACACTGAAGCTTTCTTT
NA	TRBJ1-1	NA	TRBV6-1	CASSERGNTEAFF	TGTGCCAGCAGTGAGCGGGGAAACACTGAAGCTTTCTTT
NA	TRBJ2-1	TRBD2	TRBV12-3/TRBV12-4	CASSPRGGEQFF	TGTGCCAGCAGTCCCCGGGGGGGTGAGCAGTTCTTC
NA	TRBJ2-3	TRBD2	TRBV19	CASSVSGNPTDTQYF	TGTGCCAGTAGTGTTAGCGGGAACCCCACAGATACGCAGTATTTT